This T cell receptor (beta chain) came from a study of PD-1 blockade in classical Hodgkin lymphoma. Study details: Once every 2 weeks, patients received intravenous nivolumab at 3 mg/kg. Study-wide results and caveats: There was a significant rise in CD4+ TCR diversity by C4D1, with no such rise for CD8+.

Following autologous stem cell transplantation, relapse occurred in every patient, and exposure to brentuximab vedotin varied. Comment on this clone: Its antigen is not identified.

TCRdb keeps only in-frame clones here, not all; method: immunoSEQ multiplex PCR. Found here are approximately 60,000 clones, around nine tenths of them singletons; the top ten hold around 9.7%. This specimen was peripheral blood mononuclear cells (PBMCs), taken at baseline. The source of this sequence is a human donor with classical Hodgkin lymphoma.

CDR3 sequence (DNA): TGTGCCAGCAGCTCGCCGACTAGGACCGTCGAGCAGTACTTC. Its translation: CASSSPTRTVEQYF. The chain is built from TRBV7-2 and TRBJ2-7, with D tentatively TRBD2 (6 bases). Trimming left V 4 bases short and J 6 bases short, with 16 bases between. Germline values: CDR1 SGHTA, CDR2 FQGNSA. This CDR3 has 14 residues.